This T cell receptor (beta chain) was obtained from a study of shared clonotypes between healthy human individuals (TCRdb year 2020). Study-level background: Two women and three men aged 18 to 49 years were included in the cohort. Per donor, three plates each were used for CD4 naive and CD4 memory, two for CD8 naive, and one for CD8 memory. To estimate repertoire size and how much clonotypes are shared between individuals, the study performed deep sequencing of blood TCR repertoires from about five healthy adults. Libraries were prepared and TCR repertoires were sequenced by different laboratories using diverse techniques, in order to increase sequencing depth and limit assay-specific biases. Each donor's leukapheresis produced roughly between about 0.85 and 10 billion PBMCs. Overall results and qualifications from the work: Naive subsets generally had larger estimated clonotype richness than memory subsets did. Pairwise subsampling led to the expectation that sequencing depth would affect the degree of clonotype sharing among donors. Only blood was sampled, and tissue TCR repertoires likely differ from those in blood. The small number of donors limited the genetic and exposure-history diversity represented. Even with the large sequencing depth, rarefaction of the sorted-subset datasets indicated that sequencing was incomplete. When a handful of donors were compared, the shared fraction of clonotypes was about 5% for naive CD4, around 3.6% for naive CD8, 2% to 2.5% for memory CD4, and about 0.36% for memory CD8. Clonotypes shared by all four sorted-subset donors showed higher generation probabilities than non-shared clonotypes.

TCR CDR3 regions were amplified from genomic DNA by multiplex PCR using the deep immunoSEQ assay. For each cell subset, the extracted genomic DNA was distributed evenly across all wells of several immunoSEQ 96-well plates, and each plate served as one replicate. Each replicate PCR for sorted subsets received 200 ng genomic DNA, equal to roughly 30,000 T cell genomes. Purified libraries were measured with a Qubit 3.0 fluorometer, size-checked on a Bioanalyzer 2100, and measured again with the KAPA Library Quantification kit. Each immunoSEQ 96-well plate was sequenced on its own single-read 150-cycle Illumina NextSeq 550 flow cell. In the paper's pipeline: Because only junctional sequences without quality scores were contained in the immunoSEQ output, filtering matching that applied to full-length reads could not be performed. Sequences were annotated with PyIR, a Python wrapper for IgBLAST v1.9, using IMGT germline references to assign V/J genes and CDR3. Reads with weak V/J assignments (E-value above 1e-6), missing CDR3, stop codons, out-of-frame junctions, or ambiguous translated residues were removed. V3J clonotypes were defined as sequences sharing the same inferred V gene, J gene, and CDR3 amino acid sequence. Percentage overlap between repertoires was calculated by dividing the number of shared unique clonotypes by the size of the smaller repertoire. Repertoire richness was assessed with RTK rarefaction, the Chao1 estimator, and Recon v2.1 estimates of unobserved clonotypes. Generation probabilities for all TCRbeta clonotypes obtained by the gDNA method from a handful of donors were computed using OLGA. TCRdb holds this immuneACCESS table with in-frame rearrangements only. Some clones are missing; in checked studies, unresolved V genes explain under half, and the rest has no known cause. The DNA gave D and trimming, while V, J and clone size come from that table. This sample lists some 1.4 million clones; over 95% were detected once. The top ten clonotypes cover approximately 1.1% of the sample.

The CDR3 contains 12 residues, cysteine and phenylalanine counted. The only DNA kept is the CDR3, 36 bases in frame from the first base. A distance of 10 bases separates the germline ends of V and J, which lose 5 bases and 8 bases respectively. The germline V gene gives CDR1 as SGHTA and CDR2 as FQGNSA. Donors were healthy HIV-negative adults with no recently reported acute infections or vaccinations. Every donor was a Caucasian adult living in Nashville, Tennessee, USA. CD4+ T cells were enriched through magnetic negative selection, after which naive cells were positively selected on CD45RA and the remaining negative fraction served as the memory subset. Blood was collected by leukapheresis, and PBMCs were isolated by Ficoll-Histopaque density gradient centrifugation and then cryopreserved in liquid nitrogen vapor phase. Analytical flow cytometry was used to check the purity and quantity of every magnetically sorted T cell population. Genomic DNA was isolated from every sorted fraction and measured by UV absorbance on a Nanodrop 2000c.

Details on this clone: Its antigen specificity is not known. Base-call qualities are not available, and no considerably larger clone is one nucleotide away.

The chain uses TRBV7-2 and TRBJ2-1; there is no confident call for the D gene. Sequenced: naive CD4+ T cells sorted from blood. Explained via the paper, the cell subset or site label denotes: CD45RA+ positively selected. The source of this sequence is a man aged 25 to 45 in good health. The DNA sequence is as follows: TGTGCCAGCAGCCCGAGTAGGCATGAGCAGTTCTTC. This yields the protein CASSPSRHEQFF.